A single sample gave rise to the 20 T cell receptor beta chains below, sequenced in a study of CD8+CD57+ T cells in acquired aplastic anemia. The template used for profiling TCR beta VDJ and CDR3 was genomic DNA. TCRdb redid the calling of the reads with MiXCR, one entry per CDR3 protein. The sample has 250,000 or so distinct CDR3 sequences, approximately 45% seen once; the top ten hold 7% to 10%. All patients picked for sequencing had shown, by flow cytometry, an expansion of CD8+CD57+ cells. The sequenced sample was sorted CD4+, CD8+, or CD8+CD57+ T cells (not recorded which) from PBMCs. The receptors were gathered from a human donor with aplastic anemia.

The chain recombines TRBV9 with TRBJ1-2; TRBD1 agrees at 9 bases. V lost 4 bases, J lost 10 bases, and 8 bases stayed unmatched. This CDR3 region has 13 residues. The germline gives CDR1 SGDLS, CDR2 YYNGEE. CDR3 protein: CASSLGTGSYYTF. The CDR3 DNA is TGTGCCAGCAGCTTGGGGACAGGGTCATACTACACCTTC.

Comment on this clonotype: A read error may account for a junction end that differs from germline. The chain carries TRBV7-3 and TRBJ2-1, with TRBD1 identical over 11 bases. Germline V gene data show CDR1 as SGHTA and CDR2 as FQGTGA. This CDR3 spans 12 amino acids. The CDR3 DNA follows: TGTGCCAGCAGCTTCCGGGACAGGGGGTTCAAGTTC. Protein: CASSFRDRGFKF.

This chain connects TRBV29-1 to TRBJ2-5, with D hard to call. CDR1 SQVTM and CDR2 ANQGSEA come from the germline V gene. The CDR3 has 12 residues. For the CDR3, the DNA is TGCTCCACTTGGGCAGACCAAGAGACCCAGTACTTC. This sequence encodes CSTWADQETQYF. Variable domain in full (rest from reference TRBV29-1 and TRBJ2-5): SAVISQKPSRDICQRGTSLTIQCQVDSQVTMMFWYRQQPGQSLTLIATANQGSEATYESGFVIDKFPISRPNLTFSTLTVSNMSPEDSSIYLCSTWADQETQYFGPGTRLLVL.

The gene calls are TRBV7-2 and TRBJ2-7, with TRBD1 matching over 10 bases. Unmatched junction bases numbered 7, after V lost 5 bases and J lost 3 bases. The CDR3 extends over 15 amino acids. The germline CDR1 and CDR2 sequences are SGHTA and FQGNSA. Written as DNA, the CDR3 is TGTGCCAGCAGCCTGACAGGGGGCGGGTACTACGAGCAGTACTTC. Its protein is CASSLTGGGYYEQYF.

This clonotype turned up a few times. The J gene is TRBJ2-3, the V gene TRBV7-3; 8 positions agree with TRBD2. There are 14 residues in the CDR3. Trimming cost V 3 bases and J 4 bases; bases outside gene matches: 3. Per the germline V gene, CDR1 is SGHTA and CDR2 is FQGTGA. CDR3 protein: CASSFRGGADTQYF. DNA of the CDR3: TGTGCCAGCAGCTTTCGGGGGGGGGCAGATACGCAGTATTTT. Full variable domain (missing parts from reference TRBV7-3 and TRBJ2-3): GAGVSQTPSNKVTEKGKYVELRCDPISGHTALYWYRQSLGQGPEFLIYFQGTGAADDSGLPNDRFFAVRPEGSVSTLKIQRTERGDSAVYLCASSFRGGADTQYFGPGTRLTVL.

The rearrangement joins TRBV7-2 to TRBJ2-5, with 9 nucleotides matching TRBD2. The CDR3 spans 14 residues. In germline, CDR1 is SGHTA, CDR2 FQGNSA. J was trimmed by 5 bases and V by 6 bases; bases with no gene match: 7. CDR3 protein: CASRPSGVFETQYF. Written as DNA, the CDR3 is TGTGCCAGCAGACCTAGCGGGGTGTTTGAGACCCAGTACTTC.

This clonotype was picked up many times. The V gene is TRBV7-2, the J gene TRBJ2-3, with D possibly being TRBD2 (5 bases). Trimming removed 5 bases from V and 2 bases from J, with 11 bases in between. The CDR3 consists of 14 residues. CDR1 and CDR2 (germline): SGHTA, FQGNSA. The CDR3 coding sequence is TGTGCCAGCAGCCAGCGGCGCCACACAGATACGCAGTATTTT. Protein sequence: CASSQRRHTDTQYF.

This CDR3 reads CASSVVGGMNTEAFF. The CDR3 DNA reads TGTGCCAGCAGCGTAGTGGGGGGCATGAACACTGAAGCTTTCTTT. The rearrangement joins TRBV7-9 to TRBJ1-1; perhaps TRBD1 as D (6 bases). CDR1 and CDR2 from the germline V gene are SEHNR and FQNEAQ (reference sequence). The CDR3 consists of 15 residues. V was trimmed by 5 bases and J by 0 bases, leaving 13 bases between them.

The chain joins TRBV7-3 to TRBJ1-1; D is possibly TRBD1 (5 bases). CDR3 length: 15 residues. Trimming stripped 0 bases from V and 1 base from J, with 9 bases between. CDR1 and CDR2 (germline): SGHTA, FQGTGA. The CDR3: CASSLTRTPNTEAFF. The CDR3 DNA sequence: TGTGCCAGCAGCTTAACGAGGACACCGAACACTGAAGCTTTCTTT.

The rearrangement uses TRBV20-1 and TRBJ2-1; TRBD1 matches at 9 bases. This CDR3 spans 15 amino acids. Germline-derived CDR1 and CDR2 are DFQATT and SNEGSKA (reference sequence). Losses at the gene ends were 5 bases for V and 10 bases for J; bases not matched to a gene: 15. The CDR3 DNA reads as TGCAGTGCTGAGAACCGGGACAGGGCCTCCTACGAGCAGTTCTTC. It translates to CSAENRDRASYEQFF.

This clonotype was detected ten times or more. The V and J genes are TRBV12-3 or TRBV12-4 and TRBJ2-1; D gene ambiguous. This CDR3 has 10 residues. The V end lost 6 bases, the J end lost 5 bases, and 2 bases lay between the germline ends. CDR3 DNA: TGTGCCAGCAGAGACAATGAGCAGTTCTTC. Translating gives CASRDNEQFF.

The CDR3 nucleotides are TGTGCCAGCAGCCAAGACAAACGTGAAGCTTTCTTT. Translating it yields CASSQDKREAFF. J is TRBJ1-1 and V is TRBV14; unclear D gene. The CDR3 runs 12 residues. The V end was cut by 0 bases, the J end by 7 bases, with 6 bases between. Germline lookup yields CDR1 SGHDN and CDR2 FVKESK.

Note on this clonotype: A read error may be the cause here, since a much bigger clone is one base away. The chain has TRBV4-3 and TRBJ2-1, with 11 bases that match TRBD2. The CDR3 spans 15 residues. Germline V CDR1 and CDR2: LGHNA, YSLEER. The CDR3 spells CANSQGTSGYNEQFF. The CDR3 coding sequence is TGCGCCAACAGCCAAGGGACTAGCGGCTACAATGAGCAGTTCTTC.

This chain connects TRBV7-8 to TRBJ1-5; D unclear. Trimming removed 4 bases at V and 14 bases at J, with 15 bases between. Germline V CDR1 and CDR2: SGHVS, FQNEAQ. CDR3 length: 12 residues. CDR3 sequence reads: CASSSLIGHEHF. In DNA, the CDR3 is TGTGCCAGCAGCTCGTTAATCGGGCATGAGCATTTT.

This chain links TRBV9 with TRBJ1-4; TRBD1 might be the D (6 bases). This CDR3 has 14 residues. The V end lost 3 bases, the J end lost 7 bases, and 13 bases lay between the germline ends. The germline V gene has CDR1 SGDLS and CDR2 YYNGEE. This chain's CDR3 is CASSGKEGGEKLFF. The CDR3 bases are TGTGCCAGCAGCGGCAAGGAGGGGGGTGAAAAACTGTTTTTT.

This chain links TRBV6-5 with TRBJ1-2; D is unresolved. The germline V and J ends were trimmed by 0 bases and 7 bases, with 9 bases remaining between them. The CDR3 runs to 13 residues. Germline CDR1 is MNHEY and CDR2 is SVGAGI. The CDR3 sequence: CASSYSKGFGYTF. The CDR3 nucleotides read TGTGCCAGCAGTTACTCAAAGGGATTTGGCTACACCTTC.

This clonotype has more than one count but fewer than ten. The chain recombines TRBV5-4 with TRBJ1-1, with TRBD1 matching over 8 bases. Germline V gene sequence: CDR1 SGHNT, CDR2 YYREEE (reference sequence). This CDR3 is built from 22 residues. V shed 4 bases and J 5 bases; nucleotides not matched to a gene: 31. The CDR3 protein is CASSPGSLTGGGYLRIGTEAFF. CDR3 sequence (DNA): TGTGCCAGCAGCCCAGGCAGTCTAACAGGGGGGGGGTACCTTCGTATAGGAACTGAAGCTTTCTTT.

The V gene is TRBV29-1, the J gene TRBJ2-1; D not resolved. CDR1 SQVTM and CDR2 ANQGSEA come from the germline V gene. The CDR3 sequence is 17 residues long. Trimming stripped 0 bases from V and 0 bases from J, with 15 bases between. This chain's CDR3 is CSVEDGSLPYSYNEQFF. Here the CDR3 DNA reads TGCAGCGTTGAAGACGGTAGCCTACCCTACTCCTACAATGAGCAGTTCTTC.

This clonotype was seen ten or more times. This sequence joins TRBV15 and TRBJ1-3; D is ambiguous. Deletions cut 0 bases from V and 4 bases from J, with 10 bases between. Germline V CDR1 and CDR2: LNHNV, YYDKDF (reference sequence). This CDR3 contains 15 residues. CDR3: CATSRDRSSGNTIYF. CDR3 coding DNA: TGTGCCACCAGCAGAGATAGGTCAAGCGGAAACACCATATATTTT.

This clonotype was counted ten times or more. The chain links TRBV9 to TRBJ1-1; perhaps TRBD1 as D (5 bases). Trimming shortened V by 0 bases and J by 11 bases, and 14 bases separated the two germline ends. Germline V gives CDR1 SGDLS, CDR2 YYNGEE. The CDR3 spans 13 residues. For the CDR3, the DNA is TGTGCCAGCAGCGTAGGGGGTAGGGGTTATGCTTTCTTT. Protein product: CASSVGGRGYAFF. The full variable domain, rest sourced from reference TRBV9 and TRBJ1-1, is DSGVTQTPKHLITATGQRVTLRCSPRSGDLSVYWYQQSLDQGLQFLIQYYNGEERAKGNILERFSAQQFPDLHSELNLSSLELGDSALYFCASSVGGRGYAFFGQGTRLTVV.